These 26 T cell receptor beta chains came from one sample sequenced in a study of identifying expanded T cells in peripheral blood. The data were produced by immunoSEQ multiplex PCR, yet TCRdb's version contains in-frame clones alone and is incomplete. The sample contains 70,000 to 95,000 clones, about 88% of which appear only once. The sequencing input was blood. The receptors derive from a person between 18 and 69 years old in good health.

This clone has a single count. The chain uses TRBV25-1 and TRBJ2-5; D gene unclear. CDR1 MGHDK and CDR2 SYGVNS come from the germline V gene. Trimming took 3 bases from V and 6 from J, leaving 5 bases between them. This CDR3 is 11 amino acids long. This CDR3 is CASSDPQTQYF. The CDR3 DNA sequence: TGTGCCAGCAGTGATCCACAGACCCAGTACTTC.

The genes are TRBV2 and TRBJ1-4; 9 nucleotides agree with TRBD1. The CDR3 is made up of 15 amino acids. CDR1 is SNHLY and CDR2 is FYNNEI in the germline V gene. The J segment lost 6 bases and the V segment lost 5 bases, leaving 7 bases of the junction unmatched. The CDR3 reads CASSSDRGSDEKLFF. In DNA form, the CDR3 reads TGTGCCAGCAGTTCGGACAGGGGTTCAGATGAAAAACTGTTTTTT.

The chain joins TRBV7-9 to TRBJ2-7; the D gene is possibly TRBD1 (6 bases). Germline values: CDR1 SEHNR, CDR2 FQNEAQ (reference sequence). The CDR3 has 13 amino acids. V was trimmed by 2 bases and J by 3 bases, leaving 8 bases between them. CDR3 amino acids: CASSLRTVYEQYF. The CDR3 DNA is TGTGCCAGCAGCTTAAGGACAGTCTACGAGCAGTACTTC.

In DNA form, the CDR3 reads TGTGCCATCCCTGAGTGGAGGGTTATCACAGATACGCAGTATTTT. It specifies CAIPEWRVITDTQYF. The rearrangement links TRBV19 to TRBJ2-3; D might be TRBD2 (6 bases). Trimming took off 10 bases at V and 2 bases at J, with 19 bases between the two ends. CDR1 and CDR2 from the germline V gene are LNHDA and SQIVND (reference sequence). This CDR3 contains 15 residues.

J is TRBJ2-3 and V is TRBV4-2; maybe TRBD1 (6 bases). Germline lookup yields CDR1 LGHNA and CDR2 YNFKEQ. With 5 bases removed from V and 6 bases from J, the gap between germline ends came to 21 bases. The CDR3 spans 16 residues. The CDR3 DNA reads TGTGCCAGCAGCTTGAGCAGGGGCCCTTCCTTGGATACGCAGTATTTT. It specifies CASSLSRGPSLDTQYF.

The chain links TRBV5-4 to TRBJ1-1; 10 nucleotides agree with TRBD1. The CDR3 runs to 16 residues. Germline trimming cut 4 bases from V and 6 bases from J; bases unmatched to any gene: 12. Germline lookup yields CDR1 SGHNT and CDR2 YYREEE (reference sequence). CDR3 coding DNA: TGTGCCAGCAGCGGAGAGGTCGGGGACAGGGGCGCTGAAGCTTTCTTT. It codes for CASSGEVGDRGAEAFF.

Concerning this clone itself: Within the sample, other DNA sequences also encode this same CDR3. The V gene is TRBV28, the J gene TRBJ1-2, with D possibly matching TRBD1 (5 bases). The CDR3 is made up of 12 amino acids. V lost 3 bases and J 4 bases, leaving 6 bases between the germline ends. Germline loops: CDR1 MDHEN, CDR2 SYDVKM. The CDR3 protein is CASSLGGYGYTF. In DNA form, the CDR3 reads TGTGCCAGCAGTTTGGGGGGCTATGGCTACACCTTC.

This clone was seen only once. This chain joins TRBV9 and TRBJ1-4; 7 bases fit TRBD1. The CDR3 has 18 amino acids. The germline CDR1 and CDR2 sequences are SGDLS and YYNGEE. The trim removed 4 bases at V and 0 bases at J, leaving 12 bases unmatched. This chain's CDR3 is CASSLGQETFATNEKLFF. CDR3 nucleotides: TGTGCCAGCAGCCTAGGACAGGAGACCTTTGCAACTAATGAAAAACTGTTTTTT.

V is TRBV28 and J is TRBJ1-4; D is uncertain. The V and J ends lost 6 bases and 0 bases respectively, with 14 bases between them. The length of the CDR3 is 16 residues. Germline lookup yields CDR1 MDHEN and CDR2 SYDVKM. CDR3 in DNA: TGTGCCAGCAGCCTCAGCCTGATCTCAACTAATGAAAAACTGTTTTTT. This codes for CASSLSLISTNEKLFF.

The gene calls are TRBV4-1 and TRBJ2-7; D uncertain. Trimming removed 0 bases from V and 6 bases from J, with 6 bases in between. There are 12 residues in the CDR3. Germline CDR1 MGHRA, CDR2 YSYEKL. CDR3 nucleotide sequence: TGCGCCAGCAGCCAAGATCTGAGCGAGCAGTACTTC. It translates to CASSQDLSEQYF.

J is TRBJ2-1 and V is TRBV9; 9 nucleotides agree with TRBD2. Germline V gene data show CDR1 as SGDLS and CDR2 as YYNGEE. The junction had 11 bases not matched to a gene; V was cut back by 4 bases and J by 9 bases. This CDR3 is 15 amino acids long. The CDR3 is CASSFQRGAGGEQFF. Written as DNA, the CDR3 is TGTGCCAGCAGCTTCCAGCGGGGGGCTGGGGGTGAGCAGTTCTTC. Looking up the rest from reference TRBV9 and TRBJ2-1 gives the full variable domain: DSGVTQTPKHLITATGQRVTLRCSPRSGDLSVYWYQQSLDQGLQFLIQYYNGEERAKGNILERFSAQQFPDLHSELNLSSLELGDSALYFCASSFQRGAGGEQFFGPGTRLTVL.

V and J are TRBV19 and TRBJ2-5; D unresolved. Germline V gene data show CDR1 as LNHDA and CDR2 as SQIVND (reference sequence). V was pared by 4 bases and J by 4 bases, with 16 bases between. The CDR3 length is 15 residues. CDR3 amino acids: CASSTTWISAETQYF. The CDR3 DNA reads as TGTGCCAGTAGTACGACGTGGATAAGCGCAGAGACCCAGTACTTC.

The chain combines TRBV19 with TRBJ1-2, with D possibly being TRBD1 (5 bases). The germline V and J ends were trimmed by 0 bases and 6 bases, with 23 bases remaining between them. This CDR3 spans 18 amino acids. Germline V gene data show CDR1 as LNHDA and CDR2 as SQIVND (reference sequence). CDR3 loop: CASSIDRVSEPAGNGYTF. Here the CDR3 DNA reads TGTGCCAGTAGTATAGATCGTGTCTCGGAACCTGCAGGGAATGGCTACACCTTC.

V is TRBV5-6 and J is TRBJ2-7; D perhaps matches TRBD2 (6 bases). The CDR3 is 17 residues long. Germline V lookup: CDR1 SGHDT, CDR2 YYEEEE. The V end was cut by 3 bases, the J end by 4 bases, with 23 bases between. CDR3 nucleotide sequence: TGTGCCAGCAGCTCCCAACTTAAGGTTCCCGGGGGATACGAGCAGTACTTC. This translates into CASSSQLKVPGGYEQYF.

This rearrangement joins TRBV7-2 to TRBJ2-5; the D is unclear. V was cut by 3 bases and J by 5 bases, with 10 bases left in between. The CDR3 extends over 13 amino acids. Germline V gene lookup returns CDR1 SGHTA and CDR2 FQGNSA. This CDR3 reads CASSLAIQETQYF. CDR3 coding DNA: TGTGCCAGCAGCTTGGCAATTCAGGAGACCCAGTACTTC.

The CDR3, as DNA: TGTGCCAGCAGCCCACCTGAAAAACTGTTTTTT. Encoded protein: CASSPPEKLFF. This rearrangement joins TRBV7-9 to TRBJ1-4; D unclear. The CDR3 contains 11 residues. Germline-derived CDR1 and CDR2 are SEHNR and FQNEAQ (reference sequence). Trimming left V 5 bases short and J 7 bases short, with 5 bases between.

The chain is built from TRBV19 and TRBJ2-2; D remains unclear. CDR1 and CDR2 (germline): LNHDA, SQIVND (reference sequence). This CDR3 comprises 16 residues. Trimming took off 2 bases at V and 3 bases at J, with 13 bases between the two ends. Here the CDR3 DNA reads TGTGCCAGTAGTATATCGGTGAGCAGATACACCGGGGAGCTGTTTTTT. This encodes CASSISVSRYTGELFF.

This chain links TRBV6-5 with TRBJ1-5; D may be TRBD1 (5 bases). Between the trimmed V and J ends, which lost 6 bases and 5 bases, there was a span of 14 bases. The CDR3 covers 14 residues. Germline lookup yields CDR1 MNHEY and CDR2 SVGAGI. CDR3 residues: CASRSGGSYQPQHF. The CDR3, as DNA: TGTGCCAGCAGATCCGGGGGATCCTATCAGCCCCAGCATTTT.

This chain links TRBV19 with TRBJ1-6; TRBD1 matches at 9 bases. V dropped 4 bases and J dropped 7; count of bases not matched to a gene: 2. Looked up from germline, CDR1 is LNHDA and CDR2 is SQIVND (reference sequence). This CDR3 is built from 14 residues. The CDR3 nucleotides are TGTGCCAGTAGTACAGGGACAGGGAATTCACCCCTCCACTTT. It specifies CASSTGTGNSPLHF.

The chain links TRBV28 to TRBJ1-4; D unclear. V lost 4 bases to trimming and J lost 7 bases, with 10 bases between them. Germline V gives CDR1 MDHEN, CDR2 SYDVKM. This CDR3 is 13 amino acids long. In nucleotides, the CDR3 is TGTGCCAGCAGTTCGACACGTCGTGAAAAACTGTTTTTT. This translates into CASSSTRREKLFF. Variable domain in full (rest from reference TRBV28 and TRBJ1-4): DVKVTQSSRYLVKRTGEKVFLECVQDMDHENMFWYRQDPGLGLRLIYFSYDVKMKEKGDIPEGYSVSREKKERFSLILESASTNQTSMYLCASSSTRREKLFFGSGTQLSVL.

V and J are TRBV6-5 and TRBJ1-1; no reliable D call. Trimming left V 0 bases short and J 4 bases short, with 6 bases between. The CDR3 sequence is 13 residues long. Germline loops: CDR1 MNHEY, CDR2 SVGAGI. Here the CDR3 DNA reads TGTGCCAGCAGTTACTCGCGGGCCACTGAAGCTTTCTTT. It is translated as CASSYSRATEAFF.

This chain uses TRBV5-1 with TRBJ1-1; D possibly corresponds to TRBD1 (6 bases). This CDR3 spans 15 amino acids. Germline CDR1 reads SGHRS; CDR2 reads YFSETQ. Trimming stripped 1 base from V and 3 bases from J, with 13 bases between. This CDR3 is CASSLPRGKDTEAFF. CDR3 DNA sequence: TGCGCCAGCAGCTTGCCCAGGGGAAAGGACACTGAAGCTTTCTTT.

V is TRBV6-1 and J is TRBJ2-6; D gene ambiguous. The CDR3 length is 14 residues. Germline V gives CDR1 MNHNS, CDR2 SASEGT. Trimming stripped 7 bases from V and 2 bases from J, with 9 bases between. CDR3 in amino acids: CASKSPTGANVLTF. The CDR3 DNA reads as TGTGCCAGCAAGTCCCCAACTGGGGCCAACGTCCTGACTTTC.

This chain connects TRBV6-4 to TRBJ2-5; D unclear. The CDR3 covers 14 residues. V lost 5 bases to trimming and J lost 2 bases, with 12 bases between them. Germline CDR1 and CDR2: MRHNA and SNTAGT. The CDR3 reads CASSPSPSQETQYF. The DNA for the CDR3 is TGTGCCAGCAGTCCCAGCCCTTCACAAGAGACCCAGTACTTC.

This rearrangement joins TRBV5-1 to TRBJ2-1; TRBD2 agrees at 7 bases. The CDR3 covers 15 residues. The V segment lost 1 base and the J segment 3 bases; nucleotides outside the gene matches: 4. Germline V gene sequence: CDR1 SGHRS, CDR2 YFSETQ. The CDR3 loop reads CASSLSSGFYNEQFF. The DNA for the CDR3 is TGCGCCAGCAGCTTGTCTAGCGGATTCTACAATGAGCAGTTCTTC.

The gene calls are TRBV11-2 and TRBJ2-3, with unresolved D. CDR3 length: 16 residues. Trimming cost V 1 base and J 2 bases, with 13 bases left between them. The germline gives CDR1 SGHAT, CDR2 FQNNGV. This CDR3 reads CASSLGSSPFTDTQYF. In nucleotides, the CDR3 is TGTGCCAGCAGCTTAGGTAGTAGTCCCTTCACAGATACGCAGTATTTT.